This TCR beta chain comes out of a study of blood T cell repertoires in COVID-19. This clone was seen just once. Per germline, CDR1 LNHDA and CDR2 SQIVND (reference sequence). This CDR3 is built from 17 residues. V shed 5 bases and J shed 0 bases, with 19 bases lying between them. Generated by immunoSEQ multiplex PCR, the TCRdb table keeps only in-frame clones and is missing some. Of 90,000 to 150,000 clones listed, 79% were seen once; the top ten hold under 5%. The sequenced material came from peripheral blood. This chain links TRBV19 with TRBJ1-2; D may be TRBD1 (5 bases). The receptor was isolated from a woman of 80 years or more with acute or convalescent COVID-19. The CDR3 sequence is CASSRAVRAGSNYGYTF. CDR3 in DNA: TGTGCCAGTAGTCGCGCCGTCCGAGCAGGGTCTAACTATGGCTACACCTTC. Together with reference TRBV19 and TRBJ1-2, the CDR3 gives the full variable domain: DGGITQSPKYLFRKEGQNVTLSCEQNLNHDAMYWYRQDPGQGLRLIYYSQIVNDFQKGDIAEGYSVSREKKESFPLTVTSAQKNPTAFYLCASSRAVRAGSNYGYTFGSGTRLTVV.